Sequencing of this T cell receptor (beta chain) was carried out in a study of shared clonotypes between healthy human individuals. Turning to this clone: Its matching antigen is unknown.

Trimming removed 2 bases from V and 5 bases from J, with 12 bases in between. The CDR3 consists of 14 residues. Germline values: CDR1 SNHLY, CDR2 FYNNEI. Notes on the study in general: The sole specimen, blood, was sampled, and tissue repertoires likely differ.

Sequencing used immunoSEQ multiplex PCR; TCRdb keeps in-frame clones, though not all of them. Among more than 2 million clones, approximately 92% were seen once, and the ten largest hold 1.5% to 2%. Terminally differentiated effector memory CD45RA+ cells were excluded by CCR7 positive selection of CD45RO-negative cells. Material for sequencing was naive CD8+ T cells from PBMCs. The V call is TRBV2, the J call TRBJ1-1; D ambiguous. The clonotype comes from a young man in good health. Some clones in this sample may be carry-over from other donors' samples. The CDR3 loop is CASSESSTTTEAFF. CDR3 nucleotide sequence: TGTGCCAGCAGTGAATCGTCCACCACAACTGAAGCTTTCTTT.